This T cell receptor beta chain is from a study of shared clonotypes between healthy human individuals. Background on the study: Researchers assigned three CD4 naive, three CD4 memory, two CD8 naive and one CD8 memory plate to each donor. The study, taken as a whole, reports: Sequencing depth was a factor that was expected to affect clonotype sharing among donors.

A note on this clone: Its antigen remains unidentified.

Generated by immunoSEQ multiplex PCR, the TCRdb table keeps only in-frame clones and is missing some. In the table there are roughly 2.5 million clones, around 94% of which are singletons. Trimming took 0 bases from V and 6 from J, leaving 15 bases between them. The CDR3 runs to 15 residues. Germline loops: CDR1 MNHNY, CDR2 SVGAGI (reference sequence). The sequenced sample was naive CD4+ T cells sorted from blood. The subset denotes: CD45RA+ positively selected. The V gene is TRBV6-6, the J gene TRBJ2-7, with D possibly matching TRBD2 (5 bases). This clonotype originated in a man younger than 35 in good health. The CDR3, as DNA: TGTGCCAGCAGTTACTCGACAACGGGGATCCGCGAGCAGTACTTC. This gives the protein CASSYSTTGIREQYF.